This TCR beta chain was identified in a study of cytomegalovirus exposure and HLA in healthy donors. Study-wide findings and caveats: Association of a missense DCLRE1C variant with TCR beta V- and J-gene trimming was reported in a later analysis. Some V segments, including TRBV6-2 and TRBV6-3, were excluded as indistinguishable.

This clone was observed a handful of times. Its cognate antigen is unknown. In the PCR, 60 Vbeta and 13 Jbeta primers were used. The repertoire was sequenced with immunoSEQ multiplex PCR; TCRdb's copy has only in-frame clones and lacks some. Of more than 110,000 clones listed, over 75% were seen once; the top ten hold around 2.5%. CDR3 length: 12 residues. Trimming stripped 5 bases from V and 0 bases from J, with 4 bases between. Germline assignment: CDR1 SGHNT and CDR2 YENEEA. The receptor was derived from a man aged 50-60 years in good health and CMV-seronegative. The rearrangement links TRBV11-3 to TRBJ2-5, with D unresolved. Sequencing was done on a sample of PBMCs. This CDR3 reads CASSRDQETQYF. CDR3 nucleotides: TGTGCCAGCAGCCGGGACCAAGAGACCCAGTACTTC.